This passage covers 15 T cell receptor beta chains from one sample sequenced in a study of metastatic and nonmetastatic thyroid tumors. TCRdb reanalyzed the PCR reads via MiXCR. The data show 21,000 or so clones, roughly a quarter seen once. Thyroid surgery had not been preceded by any treatment in any patient. The source material was blood. These TCRs come from a female donor with papillary thyroid cancer or a benign thyroid nodule (not recorded which). Some clones in this sample may be carry-over from other donors' samples.

The sample holds many counts of this clone. The rearrangement links TRBV7-2 to TRBJ2-1; D perhaps matches TRBD1 (5 bases). With 5 bases removed from V and 5 bases from J, the gap between germline ends came to 10 bases. CDR1 SGHTA and CDR2 FQGNSA come from the germline V gene. CDR3 size: 13 residues. CDR3 DNA sequence: TGTGCCAGCAGCATCGGACAAAACAATGAGCAGTTCTTC. It encodes CASSIGQNNEQFF. The whole variable domain, filled in from reference TRBV7-2 and TRBJ2-1, reads GAGVSQSPSNKVTEKGKDVELRCDPISGHTALYWYRQSLGQGLEFLIYFQGNSAPDKSGLPSDRFSAERTGGSVSTLTIQRTQQEDSAVYLCASSIGQNNEQFFGPGTRLTVL.

This clone was found a few times. A junction end diverges from the germline sequence, so it may reflect a read error. The chain recombines TRBV6-2 or TRBV6-3 with TRBJ2-1; 7 bases map to TRBD2. The CDR3 is made up of 16 amino acids. Germline V gives CDR1 MNHEY, CDR2 SVGEGT. The CDR3 region is CASSYSGRGSYNEQSF. The CDR3 bases are TGTGCCAGCAGCTACTCGGGGAGGGGTTCCTACAATGAGCAGTCCTTC.

This clone was seen repeatedly, ten times or more. V gene TRBV9 combines with J gene TRBJ2-5; no firm D call. This CDR3 spans 15 amino acids. Germline CDR1 SGDLS, CDR2 YYNGEE. V was cut by 4 bases and J by 0 bases, with 13 bases left in between. CDR3 amino acids: CASSPQRTYQETQYF. CDR3 bases: TGTGCCAGCAGCCCCCAAAGAACGTACCAAGAGACCCAGTACTTC.

The gene calls are TRBV6-2 or TRBV6-3 and TRBJ1-5; 11 bases line up with TRBD1. Trimming removed 4 bases from V and 0 bases from J; junction bases left unmatched: 5. The CDR3 totals 17 residues. Germline assignment: CDR1 MNHEY and CDR2 SVGEGT. The CDR3 spells CASSSDRGPYSNQPQHF. The CDR3 DNA sequence: TGTGCCAGCAGTTCGGACAGGGGGCCTTATAGCAATCAGCCCCAGCATTTT.

The sample holds many counts of this clone. The chain is built from TRBV20-1 and TRBJ2-2, with 7 bases lining up with TRBD2. This CDR3 contains 15 residues. Germline CDR1 is DFQATT and CDR2 is SNEGSKA (reference sequence). Unmatched junction bases numbered 4, after V lost 0 bases and J lost 3 bases. CDR3 DNA: TGCAGTGCTAGAGATCATAGCGGGCACACCGGGGAGCTGTTTTTT. Protein sequence: CSARDHSGHTGELFF.

The chain carries TRBV20-1 and TRBJ1-1; tentatively, D is TRBD1 (5 bases). V lost 0 bases to trimming and J lost 0 bases, with 11 bases between them. Per the germline V gene, CDR1 is DFQATT and CDR2 is SNEGSKA (reference sequence). The CDR3 contains 15 residues. The CDR3, as DNA: TGCAGTGCTAGAGATATGGGACGGTTGAACACTGAAGCTTTCTTT. Translating gives CSARDMGRLNTEAFF.

This clone was seen repeatedly, ten times or more. This rearrangement joins TRBV7-2 to TRBJ1-1; D remains unclear. Trimming stripped 4 bases from V and 1 base from J, with 10 bases between. CDR1 is SGHTA and CDR2 is FQGNSA in the germline V gene. The CDR3 has 14 residues. The CDR3 sequence: CASSSPRGNTEAFF. The CDR3 DNA is TGTGCCAGCAGCTCCCCTCGAGGGAACACTGAAGCTTTCTTT.

CDR3 DNA sequence: TGTGCCAGCAACCGGGCAGGGGGCGCCGTGAGTAATTCACCCCTCCACTTT. Amino acid sequence: CASNRAGGAVSNSPLHF. The chain employs TRBV11-2 and TRBJ1-6; TRBD1 aligns across 8 bases. The CDR3 extends over 17 amino acids. J lost 6 bases, V lost 7 bases, and 14 bases had no gene match. Germline CDR1 SGHAT, CDR2 FQNNGV.

This clone appeared many times. This chain links TRBV4-3 with TRBJ2-2, with 7 bases aligning to TRBD2. With 4 bases clipped from V and 5 bases from J, the junction kept 10 bases outside the gene matches. The germline V gene has CDR1 LGHNA and CDR2 YSLEER. The CDR3 runs to 16 residues. The CDR3 sequence is CASSPEGQRDTGELFF. Written as DNA, the CDR3 is TGCGCCAGCAGCCCGGAGGGCCAGCGGGATACCGGGGAGCTGTTTTTT.

Many counts were recorded for this clone. The chain links TRBV4-3 to TRBJ2-2, with 7 bases lining up with TRBD2. Germline CDR1 is LGHNA and CDR2 is YSLEER. The trim removed 2 bases at V and 5 bases at J, leaving 8 bases unmatched. The CDR3 runs 16 residues. CDR3 protein: CASSQHPKAGTGELFF. The DNA for the CDR3 is TGCGCCAGCAGCCAACACCCTAAAGCGGGGACCGGGGAGCTGTTTTTT.

This clone showed up just once. The rearrangement links TRBV30 to TRBJ1-5, with 10 bases fitting TRBD1. CDR3 length equals 15 residues. Germline CDR1 reads GTSNPN; CDR2 reads SVGIG (reference sequence). The trim removed 5 bases at V and 7 bases at J, leaving 11 bases unmatched. CDR3 amino acids: CAWSMTGGSGQPQHF. The DNA for the CDR3 is TGTGCCTGGTCGATGACAGGGGGCTCGGGGCAGCCCCAGCATTTT. The full variable domain, rest sourced from reference TRBV30 and TRBJ1-5, is SQTIHQWPATLVQPVGSPLSLECTVEGTSNPNLYWYRQAAGRGLQLLFYSVGIGQISSEVPQNLSASRPQDRQFILSSKKLLLSDSGFYLCAWSMTGGSGQPQHFGDGTRLSIL.

V usage is TRBV7-8 and J usage is TRBJ2-7; TRBD2 might be the D (6 bases). The CDR3 is made up of 13 amino acids. Germline CDR1 SGHVS, CDR2 FQNEAQ. Deletions cut 5 bases from V and 7 bases from J, with 15 bases between. The DNA for the CDR3 is TGTGCCAGCAGCCACGGGAGTTCGGGTGAGCAGTACGTC. It yields the protein CASSHGSSGEQYV.

As to this clone: An end of the junction differs from the germline gene, which may be a read error. The V and J genes are TRBV11-2 and TRBJ2-7; tentatively, D is TRBD1 or TRBD2 (5 bases each). The CDR3 spans 16 residues. The V gene's germline CDR1 is SGHAT and CDR2 FQNNGV. The CDR3 spells CASSRWGAHGGYEHYF. The CDR3 DNA reads TGTGCCAGCAGCCGATGGGGTGCACATGGGGGTTACGAGCATTACTTC.

This clone was recorded many times. The chain recombines TRBV30 with TRBJ1-3, with D maybe TRBD1 (6 bases). This CDR3 has 14 residues. Germline V lookup: CDR1 GTSNPN, CDR2 SVGIG (reference sequence). Between the trimmed V and J ends, which lost 2 bases and 1 base, there was a span of 9 bases. The CDR3 sequence is CAWSIGGSGNTIYF. For the CDR3, the DNA is TGTGCCTGGAGTATAGGGGGATCTGGAAACACCATATATTTT.

The chain couples TRBV5-6 to TRBJ1-2; 9 bases line up with TRBD1. Germline V gene data show CDR1 as SGHDT and CDR2 as YYEEEE. CDR3 length: 14 residues. The J segment lost 6 bases and the V segment lost 4 bases, leaving 7 bases of the junction unmatched. The CDR3 protein is CASSPLTGGDGYTF. CDR3 bases: TGTGCCAGCAGCCCTCTGACAGGGGGGGATGGCTACACCTTC.